The rows below give T cell receptor beta chains drawn from one sample of a study of T cells expressing NK-cell markers. One entry per CDR3 protein, without DNA, is what TCRdb gives after re-calling the 5' RACE reads. Recorded here are 550,000 to 600,000 distinct CDR3 sequences; the top ten clones represent roughly 3.6%. Sequencing was done on a sample of blood T cells: a sorted CD56 or NKG2C T cell subset, CD4+ or CD8+ T cells, or bulk PBMC T cells (not recorded which). The receptors were gathered from a man in his late teens or twenties in good health. Each CDR3 is given with its conserved first and last residue.

V gene: TRBV6-2/TRBV6-3; J gene: TRBJ2-1; CDR3 protein: CASSYPASRTLGYNEQFF
V gene: TRBV15; J gene: TRBJ2-1; CDR3 protein: CATSRDEAYNEQFF
V gene: TRBV10-3; J gene: TRBJ2-1; CDR3 protein: CAISVTSSGQFF
V gene: TRBV20-1; J gene: TRBJ2-1; CDR3 protein: CSASTASLGEQFF
V gene: TRBV24-1; J gene: TRBJ2-5; CDR3 protein: CATAAGAQFGTQYF
V gene: TRBV5-8; J gene: TRBJ2-2; CDR3 protein: CASSQGYSGELFF
V gene: TRBV5-1; J gene: TRBJ2-5; CDR3 protein: CASSGGRVEETQYF
V gene: TRBV6-1; J gene: TRBJ2-3; CDR3 protein: CASRGLGGGTDTQYF
V gene: TRBV5-1; J gene: TRBJ2-5; CDR3 protein: CASSLEGFGETQYF
V gene: TRBV12-3/TRBV12-4; J gene: TRBJ2-7; CDR3 protein: CASSLGQPYEQYF
V gene: TRBV14; J gene: TRBJ2-1; CDR3 protein: CASSREGRYNEQFF
V gene: TRBV12-3/TRBV12-4; J gene: TRBJ2-1; CDR3 protein: CASFPRGGRGNEQFF
V gene: TRBV11-2; J gene: TRBJ2-4; CDR3 protein: CASSRTGGAKNIQYF
V gene: TRBV7-8; J gene: TRBJ2-1; CDR3 protein: CASSLLRDRGKDEQFF
V gene: TRBV18; J gene: TRBJ2-5; CDR3 protein: CASSILRIVENQETQYF
V gene: TRBV7-6; J gene: TRBJ1-6; CDR3 protein: CASSSNPGFSPLHF
V gene: TRBV9; J gene: TRBJ2-1; CDR3 protein: CASSVEWAGSEQFF
V gene: TRBV10-3; J gene: TRBJ2-3; CDR3 protein: CAIKGLSGRTDTQYF
V gene: TRBV27; J gene: TRBJ2-2; CDR3 protein: CASRLVGTGELFF
V gene: TRBV7-2; J gene: TRBJ2-3; CDR3 protein: CASSFSGTSGRGTDTQYF
V gene: TRBV5-1; J gene: TRBJ2-1; CDR3 protein: CASSGLAEPYNEQFF
V gene: TRBV6-1; J gene: TRBJ2-2; CDR3 protein: CASRSGTGGTGELFF
V gene: TRBV5-6; J gene: TRBJ1-5; CDR3 protein: CASSSRGGRTSNQPQHF
V gene: TRBV12-3/TRBV12-4; J gene: TRBJ2-1; CDR3 protein: CASRGQGKDEQFF
V gene: TRBV11-1; J gene: TRBJ2-4; CDR3 protein: CASSLGVTGGGLAKNIQYF
V gene: TRBV29-1; J gene: TRBJ2-5; CDR3 protein: CSARRREQETQYF
V gene: TRBV20-1; J gene: TRBJ1-5; CDR3 protein: CSARDPLRGLNQPQHF
V gene: TRBV12-3/TRBV12-4; J gene: TRBJ2-1; CDR3 protein: CASGLAFHEQFF
V gene: TRBV6-6; J gene: TRBJ1-4; CDR3 protein: CASSYSMGELFF
V gene: TRBV6-1; J gene: TRBJ1-1; CDR3 protein: CASSEVDGLNTEAFF
V gene: TRBV12-3/TRBV12-4; J gene: TRBJ2-5; CDR3 protein: CASSLTSGKGIQYF
V gene: TRBV10-3; J gene: TRBJ2-1; CDR3 protein: CAIGAGGMNEQFF
V gene: TRBV12-3/TRBV12-4; J gene: TRBJ1-5; CDR3 protein: CASSLVMGLVGNQPQHF